What follows are 17 T cell receptor beta chains derived from one specimen sequenced in a study of OX40 agonist ivuxolimab in advanced cancers. Measured with immunoSEQ multiplex PCR; TCRdb has only the in-frame clones, and not every one. This table holds about 77,000 clones, 86% found once. The sequenced sample was CD4+ or CD8+ T cells sorted from blood, obtained in a trial of the OX40 agonist ivuxolimab. Receptor source: an adult with an advanced solid tumor such as melanoma, head and neck, liver or kidney cancer.

The rearrangement joins TRBV2 to TRBJ2-7; TRBD1 might be the D (6 bases). Germline V gene sequence: CDR1 SNHLY, CDR2 FYNNEI. The V and J ends lost 2 bases and 2 bases respectively, with 10 bases between them. This CDR3 has 14 amino acids. CDR3 protein: CASSEQGSTYEQYF. CDR3 in DNA: TGTGCCAGCAGTGAACAGGGGAGTACCTACGAGCAGTACTTC.

This clone was counted a few times. A read error may account for a junction end that differs from germline. The chain couples TRBV5-6 to TRBJ1-5; D gene ambiguous. The CDR3 is made up of 15 amino acids. Germline CDR1 SGHDT, CDR2 YYEEEE. CDR3 nucleotide sequence: TGTGCCAGCACCTTGGGTCCCAGTAGCAATCAGCCCCAGCATTTT. This gives the protein CASTLGPSSNQPQHF.

CDR3 sequence reads: CASPQGRGGYNEQFF. The DNA for the CDR3 is TGTGCCAGCCCCCAGGGGAGAGGGGGCTACAATGAGCAGTTCTTC. V and J are TRBV6-1 and TRBJ2-1; D might be TRBD1 (6 bases). Germline V lookup: CDR1 MNHNS, CDR2 SASEGT. This CDR3 is 15 amino acids long. V lost 8 bases and J lost 3, with 17 bases in between.

The CDR3 loop is CASSPPNAKDTQYF. The CDR3 bases are TGTGCCAGCTCACCACCGAACGCGAAAGATACGCAGTATTTT. The chain combines TRBV18 with TRBJ2-3; D is undetermined. Between the trimmed V and J ends, which lost 0 bases and 5 bases, there was a span of 9 bases. Germline CDR1 reads KGHSH; CDR2 reads LQKENI. CDR3 length equals 14 residues.

This rearrangement joins TRBV9 to TRBJ1-4, with a weak D call TRBD1 (6 bases). Germline assignment: CDR1 SGDLS and CDR2 YYNGEE. The CDR3 loop spans 14 amino acids. V gave up 4 bases and J gave up 4 bases, with 11 bases separating them. CDR3 amino acids: CASSLQGLNEKLFF. The CDR3 coding sequence is TGTGCCAGCAGCTTACAGGGCCTTAATGAAAAACTGTTTTTT.

V usage is TRBV19 and J usage is TRBJ1-4; the D gene is possibly TRBD1 (5 bases). The germline CDR1 and CDR2 sequences are LNHDA and SQIVND (reference sequence). V was pared by 4 bases and J by 4 bases, with 13 bases between. The CDR3 extends over 15 amino acids. The CDR3: CASSTTGRINEKLFF. The CDR3 DNA is TGTGCCAGTAGTACTACAGGAAGGATTAATGAAAAACTGTTTTTT.

This clone has only a few counts. The genes are TRBV30 and TRBJ1-3; the D gene is possibly TRBD1 (5 bases). Germline CDR1 is GTSNPN and CDR2 is SVGIG (reference sequence). This CDR3 has 13 amino acids. Trimming shortened V by 1 base and J by 3 bases, and 7 bases separated the two germline ends. The DNA for the CDR3 is TGTGCCTGGAGTGGGAGGGGTGGAAACACCATATATTTT. It codes for CAWSGRGGNTIYF.

The table lists this clone with a count of one. The V and J genes are TRBV7-2 and TRBJ2-2; 9 bases agree with TRBD1. CDR1 and CDR2 (germline): SGHTA, FQGNSA. CDR3 length: 19 amino acids. The V gene end was trimmed by 1 base and the J gene end by 4 bases; junction bases not matched to a gene: 13. The chain's CDR3 is CASSLESIMGQGGTGELFF. In nucleotides, the CDR3 is TGTGCCAGCAGCTTAGAATCCATAATGGGACAGGGAGGCACCGGGGAGCTGTTTTTT.

The chain carries TRBV15 and TRBJ2-7; TRBD2 matches 12 bases. With 1 base clipped from V and 6 bases from J, the junction kept 7 bases outside the gene matches. This CDR3 has 16 amino acids. CDR1 and CDR2 from the germline V gene are LNHNV and YYDKDF (reference sequence). This chain's CDR3 is CATSRVASGRGLEQYF. In nucleotides, the CDR3 is TGTGCCACCAGCAGAGTCGCTAGCGGGAGGGGGCTCGAGCAGTACTTC.

J is TRBJ1-3 and V is TRBV2, with D possibly TRBD1 on 5 matching bases. The CDR3 has 15 amino acids. V was cut by 2 bases and J by 4 bases, with 12 bases left in between. Germline V gene lookup returns CDR1 SNHLY and CDR2 FYNNEI. CDR3 DNA sequence: TGTGCCAGCAGTGAACGCTCAGGGATCGGAAACACCATATATTTT. Amino acid sequence: CASSERSGIGNTIYF.

This clone occurred a few times. The J gene is TRBJ1-3, the V gene TRBV28; weak D call: TRBD1 (5 bases). The germline V gene has CDR1 MDHEN and CDR2 SYDVKM. The CDR3 runs 14 residues. V lost 0 bases and J lost 6, with 9 bases in between. The CDR3 nucleotides read TGTGCCAGCAGTTTATGGACAGCCACAAACACCATATATTTT. As protein: CASSLWTATNTIYF.

This clone was observed a handful of times. The gene calls are TRBV19 and TRBJ1-4; D remains unclear. The CDR3 length is 14 residues. Germline V gene lookup returns CDR1 LNHDA and CDR2 SQIVND (reference sequence). Trimming shortened V by 1 base and J by 6 bases, and 9 bases separated the two germline ends. CDR3 DNA: TGTGCCAGTAGTATAGGTCGGTTCGATGAAAAACTGTTTTTT. It specifies CASSIGRFDEKLFF.

The chain recombines TRBV19 with TRBJ1-5; D ambiguous. This CDR3 contains 15 residues. CDR1 and CDR2 (germline): LNHDA, SQIVND (reference sequence). V lost 3 bases and J lost 0, with 9 bases in between. The CDR3: CASSIDRRSNQPQHF. The CDR3 DNA sequence: TGTGCCAGTAGTATTGATAGGCGTAGCAATCAGCCCCAGCATTTT.

CDR3: CASRSNLGPSGSYNEQFF. The CDR3 nucleotides read TGTGCCAGCAGATCAAACCTAGGGCCGTCAGGCTCCTACAATGAGCAGTTCTTC. The chain carries TRBV11-2 and TRBJ2-1, with D unclear. The CDR3 is 18 amino acids. The germline gives CDR1 SGHAT, CDR2 FQNNGV. V shed 6 bases and J shed 0 bases, with 21 bases lying between them. Full variable domain (missing parts from reference TRBV11-2 and TRBJ2-1): EAGVAQSPRYKIIEKRQSVAFWCNPISGHATLYWYQQILGQGPKLLIQFQNNGVVDDSQLPKDRFSAERLKGVDSTLKIQPAKLEDSAVYLCASRSNLGPSGSYNEQFFGPGTRLTVL.

The CDR3 region has the DNA TGTGCCAGCAGCTTGAGGGCAGCCCCAACAGATACGCAGTATTTT. Amino acids: CASSLRAAPTDTQYF. This rearrangement joins TRBV7-2 to TRBJ2-3; perhaps TRBD2 as D (5 bases). Per germline, CDR1 SGHTA and CDR2 FQGNSA. Trimming took 3 bases from V and 3 from J, leaving 13 bases between them. There are 15 residues in the CDR3.

This clone was seen more than once but under ten times. V usage is TRBV7-8 and J usage is TRBJ2-3, with D maybe TRBD1 (5 bases). The V gene lost 3 bases and the J gene lost 4 bases, with 17 bases spanning the gap. In germline, CDR1 is SGHVS, CDR2 FQNEAQ. CDR3 length equals 16 residues. The CDR3 nucleotides read TGTGCCAGCAGCTTCGTTGGGCAGGGTTTATCAGATACGCAGTATTTT. This codes for CASSFVGQGLSDTQYF.

This rearrangement joins TRBV5-4 to TRBJ2-5; 10 positions match TRBD2. This CDR3 region has 17 residues. Germline V CDR1 and CDR2: SGHNT, YYREEE (reference sequence). The trim removed 0 bases at V and 4 bases at J, leaving 9 bases unmatched. The DNA of the CDR3 is TGTGCCAGCAGCTTGGGAGGTAGCGGGGGGAATCGAGAGACCCAGTACTTC. Its translation is CASSLGGSGGNRETQYF.